These T cell receptor beta chains were read from a single sample in a study of T cell responses to AZD1222 COVID-19 vaccine. Measured with immunoSEQ multiplex PCR; TCRdb has only the in-frame clones, and not every one. The sample records 100,000 or so clones, about 90% being singletons. The sample in question was peripheral blood, obtained on day 0 of AZD1222 vaccination. The receptors were sampled from an adult in good health. Each CDR3 is given with its conserved first and last residue. D genes are given only for firm matches. Rows give clone size only sometimes, using once, few, many, or a class for an expanded clone.

NA,TRBV2,TRBJ2-7,NA,TGTGCCAGCAGTGAGAAGGTGTGGGGAGCGTACGAGCAGTACTTC,CASSEKVWGAYEQYF
NA,TRBV7-2,TRBJ2-5,TRBD1,TGTGCCAGCAGCCCGGGACAGGTCATTGAGACCCAGTACTTC,CASSPGQVIETQYF
NA,TRBV9,TRBJ1-6,NA,TGTGCCAGCAGCGTAGGGTCAGATAATTCACCCCTCCACTTT,CASSVGSDNSPLHF
NA,TRBV12-3/TRBV12-4,TRBJ1-1,NA,TGTGCCAGCAGCCGGGACACGAACACTGAAGCTTTCTTT,CASSRDTNTEAFF
NA,TRBV10-3,TRBJ1-2,NA,TGTGCCATCACCGCCGGGGGCTATCGTGGCTACACCTTC,CAITAGGYRGYTF
NA,TRBV9,TRBJ1-3,TRBD1,TGTGCCAGCAGCACAACCGGGACAGCCGGAAACACCATATATTTT,CASSTTGTAGNTIYF
NA,TRBV19,TRBJ2-4,TRBD2,TGTGCCAGTAGTATACAAAGACTAGCGGGAGAGGTCATTCAGTACTTC,CASSIQRLAGEVIQYF
few,TRBV5-1,TRBJ1-4,NA,TGTGCCAGCAGCTTGGGGATTGTATTGACTAATGAAAAACTGTTTTTT,CASSLGIVLTNEKLFF
once,TRBV4-3,TRBJ2-7,TRBD1,TGCGCCAGCAGCCAAGAGTACGGGACAGGGGGCTACGAGCAGTACTTC,CASSQEYGTGGYEQYF
NA,TRBV5-4,TRBJ2-1,TRBD2,TGTGCCAGCAGCGTCCCTAGCGGGAGCCTTGGCAATGAGCAGTTCTTC,CASSVPSGSLGNEQFF
NA,TRBV5-1,TRBJ1-1,NA,TGTGCCAGCAGCTTGATGGGTATACCCAACACTGAAGCTTTCTTT,CASSLMGIPNTEAFF
NA,TRBV4-2,TRBJ2-1,TRBD2,TGTGCCAGCAGCCTCCAGCGGGGTAAATCCTACAATGAGCAGTTCTTC,CASSLQRGKSYNEQFF
NA,TRBV6-5,TRBJ1-6,NA,TGTGCCAGCAGTCAGGGGAATTCACCCCTCCACTTT,CASSQGNSPLHF
NA,TRBV19,TRBJ2-7,TRBD2,TGTGCCAGTAGTGGGGGGGTCTACGAGCAGTACTTC,CASSGGVYEQYF
few,TRBV27,TRBJ2-2,NA,TGTGCCAGCAGTTCACCCATGGTGGATCCGGCCCCGAGGCTGTTTTTT,CASSSPMVDPAPRLFF
NA,TRBV18,TRBJ2-7,NA,TGTGCCAGCTCACCACCAGGAAGGTCCGAGCAGTACTTC,CASSPPGRSEQYF
NA,TRBV12-3/TRBV12-4,TRBJ2-7,NA,TGTGCCAGCAGTTTGGGCACTTACGAGCAGTACTTC,CASSLGTYEQYF
NA,TRBV27,TRBJ1-1,NA,TGTGCCAGCAGTCTCCTCGGGACACAGAACACTGAAGCTTTCTTT,CASSLLGTQNTEAFF
NA,TRBV5-1,TRBJ1-1,TRBD1,TGCGCCAGCAGCCTTCGGGCAGGGGGCAACACTGAAGCTTTCTTT,CASSLRAGGNTEAFF
NA,TRBV7-2,TRBJ1-5,NA,TGTGCCAGCAGCTCCCAAAGTCGGCAGCCCCAGCATTTT,CASSSQSRQPQHF
NA,TRBV6-2/TRBV6-3,TRBJ1-5,NA,TGTGCCAGCAGTTACTCGAGACGCGCAGGGAGGAACAATCAGCCCCAGCATTTT,CASSYSRRAGRNNQPQHF
NA,TRBV2,TRBJ1-1,NA,TGTGCCAGCAGCGCAGGGGACGGTGAAGCTTTCTTT,CASSAGDGEAFF
NA,TRBV6-5,TRBJ1-6,NA,TGTGCCAGCAACCAGCGGGGCTCCTATAATTCACCCCTCCACTTT,CASNQRGSYNSPLHF
few,TRBV12-3/TRBV12-4,TRBJ2-7,NA,TGTGCCAGCAGGGGGGGACAGTCCTACGAGCAGTACTTC,CASRGGQSYEQYF
NA,TRBV7-9,TRBJ1-1,NA,TGTGCCAGCAGTGCGGGCCTGAACACTGAAGCTTTCTTT,CASSAGLNTEAFF
NA,TRBV30,TRBJ1-2,NA,TGTGCCTGGAGTAGGGGAAACTACGGCTACACCTTC,CAWSRGNYGYTF
NA,TRBV7-9,TRBJ2-2,TRBD1,TGTGCCAGCAGCGTCCCGGGACAGGAGAACACCGGGGAGCTGTTTTTT,CASSVPGQENTGELFF
few,TRBV7-9,TRBJ1-6,TRBD1,TGTGCCAGCAGCTTAAGCGGACAGGGTAATTCACCCCTCCACTTT,CASSLSGQGNSPLHF
NA,TRBV24-1,TRBJ2-2,NA,TGTGCCACCAGTGATCCCGGGACATCGAACACCGGGGAGCTGTTTTTT,CATSDPGTSNTGELFF
NA,TRBV7-7,TRBJ2-5,NA,TGTGCTAGCAGCTTATGGTCTTCCCCCTTAGAGACCCAGTACTTC,CASSLWSSPLETQYF
NA,TRBV29-1,TRBJ1-2,NA,TGCAGCGTTGAAAGTGTCAGTGGCTACACCTTC,CSVESVSGYTF
few,TRBV12-5,TRBJ2-2,TRBD1,TGTGCTAGTGGCGCCGGGACAGGGAGGACCGGGGAGCTGTTTTTT,CASGAGTGRTGELFF
NA,TRBV7-2,TRBJ2-2,TRBD2,TGTGCCAGCAGCAAGAGCGGGAGGGCCCATTCCGGGGAGCTGTTTTTT,CASSKSGRAHSGELFF
NA,TRBV6-5,TRBJ2-7,NA,TGTGCCAGCAGTCCTGACAGGTATTCCTCCTACGAGCAGTACTTC,CASSPDRYSSYEQYF
NA,TRBV25-1,TRBJ2-2,NA,TGTGCCAGCAGCACCCGTACCGGGCCCTACACCGGGGAGCTGTTTTTT,CASSTRTGPYTGELFF
NA,TRBV19,TRBJ2-2,NA,TGTGCCAGTAGTATCTTCGGACAGACCGGGGAGCTGTTTTTT,CASSIFGQTGELFF
NA,TRBV7-2,TRBJ1-5,NA,TGTGCCAGCAGCCCGGACAGAAATCAGCCCCAGCATTTT,CASSPDRNQPQHF
NA,TRBV13,TRBJ1-1,NA,TGTGCCAGCAGCTTATTTAGCTTCCACGAAGCTTTCTTT,CASSLFSFHEAFF
NA,TRBV2,TRBJ1-5,TRBD1,TGTGCCAGCAGTGTCCGCGGACAGGGGACCTATCAGCCCCAGCATTTT,CASSVRGQGTYQPQHF
NA,TRBV10-3,TRBJ2-7,TRBD1,TGTGCCATCAGTGGACAGGGGCACTACGAGCAGTACTTC,CAISGQGHYEQYF
NA,TRBV7-2,TRBJ2-6,NA,TGTGCCAGCAGCTTAGCGGCGGGGACAGCTGGGGCCAACGTCCTGACTTTC,CASSLAAGTAGANVLTF